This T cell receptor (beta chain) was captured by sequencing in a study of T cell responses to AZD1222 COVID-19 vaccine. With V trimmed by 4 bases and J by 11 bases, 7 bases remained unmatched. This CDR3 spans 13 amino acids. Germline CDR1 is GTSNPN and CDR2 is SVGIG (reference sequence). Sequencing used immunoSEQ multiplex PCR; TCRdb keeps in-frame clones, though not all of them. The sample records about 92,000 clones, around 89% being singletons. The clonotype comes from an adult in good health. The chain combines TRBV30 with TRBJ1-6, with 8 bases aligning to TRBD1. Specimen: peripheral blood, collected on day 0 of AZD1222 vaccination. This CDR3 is CAWTTGTGAPLHF. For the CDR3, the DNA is TGTGCCTGGACAACCGGGACAGGCGCACCCCTCCACTTT.